Following are 19 T cell receptor beta chains from one sample sequenced in a study of cytomegalovirus exposure and HLA in healthy donors. The PCR ran on 60 Vbeta and 13 Jbeta primers. Sequencing was performed with immunoSEQ multiplex PCR; in TCRdb, only in-frame clones are kept and a portion is missing. The repertoire includes over 100,000 clones, over 65% of them detected once, and roughly 8.6% sits in the top ten. Material for sequencing was PBMCs. The receptors were sampled from a woman aged 35 to 49 in good health and CMV-seropositive.

The V call is TRBV14, the J call TRBJ1-2; TRBD1 aligns across 7 bases. J was trimmed by 3 bases and V by 4 bases; bases with no gene match: 2. This CDR3 spans 13 amino acids. Germline CDR1 reads SGHDN; CDR2 reads FVKESK. CDR3 sequence: CASSPGQDYGYTF. In DNA form, the CDR3 reads TGTGCCAGCAGCCCAGGACAGGACTATGGCTACACCTTC.

The chain employs TRBV29-1 and TRBJ2-3; 8 bases are a match to TRBD1. CDR1 is SQVTM, CDR2 ANQGSEA, per germline. Trimming at V came to 7 bases and at J to 2 bases, leaving 11 bases not matched to a gene. This CDR3 region has 15 residues. CDR3 protein: CSGSTSGQVTDTQYF. CDR3 coding DNA: TGCAGCGGGTCCACCTCGGGACAGGTCACAGATACGCAGTATTTT.

The V call is TRBV15, the J call TRBJ2-3; a weak D match, TRBD2 (6 bases). Germline CDR1 and CDR2: LNHNV and YYDKDF (reference sequence). This CDR3 has 12 amino acids. V shed 1 base and J shed 10 bases, with 9 bases lying between them. CDR3 nucleotide sequence: TGTGCCACCAGCAGAGGGGAGCGGGCGCAGTATTTT. This gives the protein CATSRGERAQYF.

This clone has more than one count but fewer than ten. The CDR3 loop reads CASSLGPSGGDTQYF. Here the CDR3 DNA reads TGTGCCAGCAGTTTAGGGCCTAGCGGGGGAGATACGCAGTATTTT. This chain joins TRBV27 and TRBJ2-3; 10 bases align to TRBD2. Germline CDR1 is MNHEY and CDR2 is SMNVEV (reference sequence). After removal of 2 bases from V and 5 bases from J, the junction contained 4 bases not matched to a gene. The CDR3 is made up of 15 amino acids.

In this sample, this clone turned up a few times. This rearrangement joins TRBV30 to TRBJ2-1; 7 nucleotides match TRBD2. CDR3 length: 14 residues. Trimming cost V 5 bases and J 5 bases; bases outside gene matches: 9. CDR1 and CDR2 (germline): GTSNPN, SVGIG (reference sequence). The CDR3 DNA sequence: TGTGCCTGGGGGGCGTGGGGGGGGAACAATGAGCAGTTCTTC. Translated, it gives CAWGAWGGNNEQFF. The variable domain in full, completed from reference TRBV30 and TRBJ2-1, reads SQTIHQWPATLVQPVGSPLSLECTVEGTSNPNLYWYRQAAGRGLQLLFYSVGIGQISSEVPQNLSASRPQDRQFILSSKKLLLSDSGFYLCAWGAWGGNNEQFFGPGTRLTVL.

As for this clone: Within the sample, other DNA sequences also encode this same CDR3. V is TRBV6-5 and J is TRBJ2-7, with D possibly matching TRBD2 (5 bases). The V gene's germline CDR1 is MNHEY and CDR2 SVGAGI. V lost 6 bases and J lost 0, with 12 bases in between. The CDR3 totals 14 residues. As DNA, the CDR3 is TGTGCCAGCAGCCCCAGTGGGAGCTCCTACGAGCAGTACTTC. Its translation is CASSPSGSSYEQYF.

The genes are TRBV11-3 and TRBJ2-2; D perhaps matches TRBD1 (5 bases). Germline V gives CDR1 SGHNT, CDR2 YENEEA. The CDR3 is made up of 15 amino acids. Trimming shortened V by 6 bases and J by 6 bases, and 17 bases separated the two germline ends. CDR3 sequence: CASRLDSTWAGELFF. CDR3 coding DNA: TGTGCCAGCAGACTCGACAGTACATGGGCCGGGGAGCTGTTTTTT.

The gene calls are TRBV6-1 and TRBJ2-3, with 11 bases matching TRBD2. There are 15 residues in the CDR3. The V segment lost 8 bases and the J segment 5 bases; nucleotides outside the gene matches: 9. Germline CDR1 and CDR2: MNHNS and SASEGT. This CDR3 is CASGRTSGSGDTQYF. CDR3 DNA sequence: TGTGCCAGCGGGAGGACTAGCGGGTCAGGAGATACGCAGTATTTT.

The chain links TRBV6-6 to TRBJ1-1; D is unclear. This CDR3 contains 12 residues. CDR1 is MNHNY and CDR2 is SVGAGI in the germline V gene (reference sequence). V gave up 2 bases and J gave up 5 bases, with 6 bases separating them. CDR3 nucleotide sequence: TGTGCCAGCAGTTACCCTCGGACTGAAGCTTTCTTT. Its translation is CASSYPRTEAFF.

In DNA, the CDR3 is TGTGCCAGCAGCGAGGGACTAGAGAATCACAATGAGCAGTTCTTC. Its protein is CASSEGLENHNEQFF. This chain links TRBV9 with TRBJ2-1, with 8 bases matching TRBD2. Germline V gene sequence: CDR1 SGDLS, CDR2 YYNGEE. The V segment lost 3 bases and the J segment 5 bases; nucleotides outside the gene matches: 7. This CDR3 is built from 15 residues.

The chain carries TRBV6-6 and TRBJ2-7; 8 bases are shared with TRBD1. Germline V CDR1 and CDR2: MNHNY, SVGAGI (reference sequence). Losses at the gene ends were 8 bases for V and 1 base for J; bases not matched to a gene: 13. The CDR3 has 16 amino acids. CDR3 protein: CASGSVGTGLSYEQYF. The CDR3 DNA reads as TGTGCCAGCGGGTCGGTAGGGACAGGCTTATCCTACGAGCAGTACTTC.

The J gene is TRBJ2-3, the V gene TRBV9; 14 bases are shared with TRBD2. The V gene end was trimmed by 6 bases and the J gene end by 3 bases; junction bases not matched to a gene: 6. The germline gives CDR1 SGDLS, CDR2 YYNGEE. This CDR3 has 16 residues. CDR3 in DNA: TGTGCCAGCAACCCAGGGACTAGCGGGAGTACAGATACGCAGTATTTT. This translates into CASNPGTSGSTDTQYF.

The chain's CDR3 is CASSDNAGRGSNEQFF. Written as DNA, the CDR3 is TGTGCCAGCAGTGATAACGCGGGCAGGGGAAGCAATGAGCAGTTCTTC. The chain combines TRBV6-4 with TRBJ2-1; maybe TRBD1 (6 bases). This CDR3 comprises 16 residues. Trimming left V 3 bases short and J 6 bases short, with 18 bases between. CDR1 is MRHNA, CDR2 SNTAGT, per germline.

This clone was detected ten times or more. The chain employs TRBV6-1 and TRBJ2-3; 9 bases map to TRBD2. The CDR3 is made up of 15 amino acids. Germline V gene sequence: CDR1 MNHNS, CDR2 SASEGT. J was trimmed by 1 base and V by 1 base; bases with no gene match: 0. Written as DNA, the CDR3 is TGTGCCAGCAGTGAAGTAGCGGGAGGCACAGATACGCAGTATTTT. The encoded protein is CASSEVAGGTDTQYF.

The chain combines TRBV6-5 with TRBJ2-5; weak D call: TRBD2 (7 bases). The CDR3 consists of 13 residues. The V and J ends lost 11 bases and 3 bases respectively, with 16 bases between them. CDR1 and CDR2 (germline): MNHEY, SVGAGI. The CDR3 reads CAGGGRVEETQYF. The CDR3, as DNA: TGTGCCGGGGGGGGGCGGGTAGAAGAGACCCAGTACTTC.

This rearrangement joins TRBV27 to TRBJ2-3, with 11 bases matching TRBD2. Per germline, CDR1 MNHEY and CDR2 SMNVEV (reference sequence). Trimming at V came to 3 bases and at J to 5 bases, leaving 7 bases not matched to a gene. The CDR3 covers 16 residues. CDR3 loop: CASSFLTSGRRDTQYF. Here the CDR3 DNA reads TGTGCCAGCAGTTTCTTAACTAGCGGGAGACGAGATACGCAGTATTTT.

The V gene is TRBV27, the J gene TRBJ2-7; TRBD2 agrees at 7 bases. The CDR3 is made up of 16 amino acids. CDR1 MNHEY and CDR2 SMNVEV come from the germline V gene (reference sequence). V lost 2 bases and J lost 3; bases outside the gene matches: 10. The CDR3 sequence: CASSLVPPGGIYEQYF. CDR3 DNA: TGTGCCAGCAGTTTAGTCCCCCCCGGGGGGATCTACGAGCAGTACTTC.

V and J are TRBV6-5 and TRBJ1-2, with 7 bases fitting TRBD1. The CDR3 covers 12 residues. V trimming: 6 bases; J trimming: 11 bases; junction bases outside the gene matches: 9. Germline CDR1 and CDR2: MNHEY and SVGAGI. Here the CDR3 DNA reads TGTGCCAGCAGAACTGGGACAGACCCTTACACCTTC. It encodes CASRTGTDPYTF.

This chain links TRBV15 with TRBJ2-7; 9 bases agree with TRBD2. Trimming removed 6 bases from V and 3 bases from J; junction bases left unmatched: 12. This CDR3 is built from 16 residues. The germline V gene encodes CDR1 LNHNV and CDR2 YYDKDF (reference sequence). For the CDR3, the DNA is TGTGCCACCAGGCGTTTAGCGGGAGTAAAAATCTACGAGCAGTACTTC. This translates into CATRRLAGVKIYEQYF.